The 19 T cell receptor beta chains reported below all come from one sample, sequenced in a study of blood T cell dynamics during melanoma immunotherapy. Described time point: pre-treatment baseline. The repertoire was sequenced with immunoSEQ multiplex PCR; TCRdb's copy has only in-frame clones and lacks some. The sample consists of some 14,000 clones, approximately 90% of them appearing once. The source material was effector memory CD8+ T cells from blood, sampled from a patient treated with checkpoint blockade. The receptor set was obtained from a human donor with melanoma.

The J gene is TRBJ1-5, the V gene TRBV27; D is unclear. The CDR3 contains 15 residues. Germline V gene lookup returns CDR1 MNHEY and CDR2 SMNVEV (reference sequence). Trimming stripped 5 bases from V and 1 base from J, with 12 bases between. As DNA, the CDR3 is TGTGCCAGCAGTAGGGCCGGAGGGAGCAATCAGCCCCAGCATTTT. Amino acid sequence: CASSRAGGSNQPQHF.

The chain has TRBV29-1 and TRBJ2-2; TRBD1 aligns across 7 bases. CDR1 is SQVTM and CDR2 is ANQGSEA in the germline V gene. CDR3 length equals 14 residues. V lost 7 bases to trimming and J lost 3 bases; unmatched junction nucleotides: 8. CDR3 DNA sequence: TGCAGCGCCAGTTGGACAGGCTACACCGGGGAGCTGTTTTTT. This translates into CSASWTGYTGELFF.

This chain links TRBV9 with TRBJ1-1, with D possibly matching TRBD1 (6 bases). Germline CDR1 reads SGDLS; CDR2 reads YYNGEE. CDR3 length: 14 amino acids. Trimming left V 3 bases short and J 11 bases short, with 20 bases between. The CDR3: CASSAERRDTVAFF. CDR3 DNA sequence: TGTGCCAGCAGCGCCGAACGCCGGGACACTGTGGCTTTCTTT.

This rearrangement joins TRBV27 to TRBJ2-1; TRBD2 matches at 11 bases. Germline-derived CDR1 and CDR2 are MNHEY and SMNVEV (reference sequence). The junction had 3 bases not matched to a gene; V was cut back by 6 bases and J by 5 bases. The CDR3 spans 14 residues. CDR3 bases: TGTGCCAGCAGCCTAGCGGGAGGTAACAATGAGCAGTTCTTC. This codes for CASSLAGGNNEQFF.

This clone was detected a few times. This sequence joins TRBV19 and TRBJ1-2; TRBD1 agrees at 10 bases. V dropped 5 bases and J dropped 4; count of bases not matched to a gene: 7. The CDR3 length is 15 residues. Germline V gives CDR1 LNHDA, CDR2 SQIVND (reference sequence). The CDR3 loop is CASSLRQGAGYGYTF. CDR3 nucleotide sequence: TGTGCCAGTAGTCTCAGACAGGGGGCAGGCTATGGCTACACCTTC.

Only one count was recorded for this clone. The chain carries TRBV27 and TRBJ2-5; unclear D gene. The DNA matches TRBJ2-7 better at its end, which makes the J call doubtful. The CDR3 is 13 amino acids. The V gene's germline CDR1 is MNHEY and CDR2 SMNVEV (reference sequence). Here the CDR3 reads CASSLSWSYEQYF. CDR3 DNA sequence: TGTGCCAGCAGTTTATCGTGGAGCTACGAGCAGTACTTC.

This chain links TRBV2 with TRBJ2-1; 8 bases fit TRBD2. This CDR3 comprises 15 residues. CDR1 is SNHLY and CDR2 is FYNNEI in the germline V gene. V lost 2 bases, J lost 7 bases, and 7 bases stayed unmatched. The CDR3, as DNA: TGTGCCAGCAGTGAAACGATAGCGGGACAAAATGAGCAGTTCTTC. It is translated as CASSETIAGQNEQFF.

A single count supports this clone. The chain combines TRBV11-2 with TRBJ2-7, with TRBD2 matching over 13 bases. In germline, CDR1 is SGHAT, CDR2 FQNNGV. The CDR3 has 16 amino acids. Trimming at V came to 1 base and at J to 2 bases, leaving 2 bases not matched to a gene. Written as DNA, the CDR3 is TGTGCCAGCAGCTTAGGCGGGACTAGCGGGACCTACGAGCAGTACTTC. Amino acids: CASSLGGTSGTYEQYF. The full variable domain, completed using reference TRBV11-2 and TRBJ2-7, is EAGVAQSPRYKIIEKRQSVAFWCNPISGHATLYWYQQILGQGPKLLIQFQNNGVVDDSQLPKDRFSAERLKGVDSTLKIQPAKLEDSAVYLCASSLGGTSGTYEQYFGPGTRLTVT.

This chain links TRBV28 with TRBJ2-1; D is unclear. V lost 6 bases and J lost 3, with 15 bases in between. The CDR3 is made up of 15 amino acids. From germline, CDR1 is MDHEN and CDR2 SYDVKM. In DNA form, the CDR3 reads TGTGCCAGCAGGCGTTCGTTTTCTTTCTACAATGAGCAGTTCTTC. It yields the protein CASRRSFSFYNEQFF.

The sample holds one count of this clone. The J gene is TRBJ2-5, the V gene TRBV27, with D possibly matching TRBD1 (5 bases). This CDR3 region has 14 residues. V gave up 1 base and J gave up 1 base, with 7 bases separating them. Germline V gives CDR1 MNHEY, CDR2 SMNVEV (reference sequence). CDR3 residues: CASSLYRSQETQYF. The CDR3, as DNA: TGTGCCAGCAGTTTATACAGGAGCCAAGAGACCCAGTACTTC.

Here the CDR3 reads CASSYSWTSRTEQYF. CDR3 DNA: TGTGCCAGCAGTTACTCGTGGACTAGCAGAACCGAGCAGTACTTC. This chain joins TRBV6-5 and TRBJ2-7, with 8 nucleotides matching TRBD2. The germline V gene has CDR1 MNHEY and CDR2 SVGAGI. Trimming cost V 0 bases and J 6 bases; bases outside gene matches: 7. The CDR3 runs to 15 residues.

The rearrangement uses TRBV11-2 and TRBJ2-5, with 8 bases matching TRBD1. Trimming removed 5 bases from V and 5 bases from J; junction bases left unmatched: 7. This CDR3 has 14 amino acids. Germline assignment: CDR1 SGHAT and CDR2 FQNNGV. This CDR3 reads CASSPGQGRETQYF. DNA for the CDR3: TGTGCCAGCAGCCCAGGACAGGGCCGGGAGACCCAGTACTTC.

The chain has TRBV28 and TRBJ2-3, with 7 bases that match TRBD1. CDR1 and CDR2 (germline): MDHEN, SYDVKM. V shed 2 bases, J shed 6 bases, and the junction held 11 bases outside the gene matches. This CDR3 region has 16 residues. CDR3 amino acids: CASSLRAGGSADTQYF. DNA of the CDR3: TGTGCCAGCAGTTTAAGGGCAGGGGGTTCCGCGGATACGCAGTATTTT.

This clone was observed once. CDR3 coding DNA: TGTGCCAGCAGTCCGGGGACTAGCGGGAGGGTCGGGCAGTTCTTC. Translated: CASSPGTSGRVGQFF. The chain uses TRBV27 and TRBJ2-1; 16 positions match TRBD2. Germline trimming cut 5 bases from V and 12 bases from J; bases unmatched to any gene: 7. The CDR3 length is 15 residues. Germline-derived CDR1 and CDR2 are MNHEY and SMNVEV (reference sequence).

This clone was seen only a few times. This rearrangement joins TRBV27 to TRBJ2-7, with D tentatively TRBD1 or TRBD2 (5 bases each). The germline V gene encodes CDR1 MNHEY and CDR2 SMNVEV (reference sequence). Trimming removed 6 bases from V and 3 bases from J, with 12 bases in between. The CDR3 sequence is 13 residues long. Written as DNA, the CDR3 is TGTGCCAGCAGCCTCGGGGCATACTACGAGCAGTACTTC. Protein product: CASSLGAYYEQYF.

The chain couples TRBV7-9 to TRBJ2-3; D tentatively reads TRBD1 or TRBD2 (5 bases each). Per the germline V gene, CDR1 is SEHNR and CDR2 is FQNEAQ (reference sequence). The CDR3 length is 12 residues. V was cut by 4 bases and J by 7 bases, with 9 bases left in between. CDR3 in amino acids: CASSSGTHTQYF. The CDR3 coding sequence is TGTGCCAGCAGCTCAGGGACCCATACGCAGTATTTT. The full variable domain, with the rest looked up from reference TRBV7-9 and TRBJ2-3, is DTGVSQNPRHKITKRGQNVTFRCDPISEHNRLYWYRQTLGQGPEFLTYFQNEAQLEKSRLLSDRFSAERPKGSFSTLEIQRTEQGDSAMYLCASSSGTHTQYFGPGTRLTVL.

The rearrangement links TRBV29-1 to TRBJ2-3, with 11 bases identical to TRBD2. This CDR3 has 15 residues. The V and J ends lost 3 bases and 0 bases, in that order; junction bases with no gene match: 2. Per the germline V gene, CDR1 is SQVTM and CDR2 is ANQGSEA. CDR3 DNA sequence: TGCAGCGTTGAGACTAGCGGGATTAGCACAGATACGCAGTATTTT. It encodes CSVETSGISTDTQYF.

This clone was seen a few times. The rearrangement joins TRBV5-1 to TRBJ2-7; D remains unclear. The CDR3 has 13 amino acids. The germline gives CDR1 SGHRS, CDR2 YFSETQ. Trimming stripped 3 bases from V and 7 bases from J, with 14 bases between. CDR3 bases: TGCGCCAGCAGCTGGGATCTGAACGGGGAGCAGTACTTC. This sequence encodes CASSWDLNGEQYF.

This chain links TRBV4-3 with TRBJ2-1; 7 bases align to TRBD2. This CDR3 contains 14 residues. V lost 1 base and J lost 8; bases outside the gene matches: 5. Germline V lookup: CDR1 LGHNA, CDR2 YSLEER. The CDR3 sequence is CASSQALAGHEQFF. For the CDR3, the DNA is TGCGCCAGCAGCCAAGCATTAGCGGGTCATGAGCAGTTCTTC.